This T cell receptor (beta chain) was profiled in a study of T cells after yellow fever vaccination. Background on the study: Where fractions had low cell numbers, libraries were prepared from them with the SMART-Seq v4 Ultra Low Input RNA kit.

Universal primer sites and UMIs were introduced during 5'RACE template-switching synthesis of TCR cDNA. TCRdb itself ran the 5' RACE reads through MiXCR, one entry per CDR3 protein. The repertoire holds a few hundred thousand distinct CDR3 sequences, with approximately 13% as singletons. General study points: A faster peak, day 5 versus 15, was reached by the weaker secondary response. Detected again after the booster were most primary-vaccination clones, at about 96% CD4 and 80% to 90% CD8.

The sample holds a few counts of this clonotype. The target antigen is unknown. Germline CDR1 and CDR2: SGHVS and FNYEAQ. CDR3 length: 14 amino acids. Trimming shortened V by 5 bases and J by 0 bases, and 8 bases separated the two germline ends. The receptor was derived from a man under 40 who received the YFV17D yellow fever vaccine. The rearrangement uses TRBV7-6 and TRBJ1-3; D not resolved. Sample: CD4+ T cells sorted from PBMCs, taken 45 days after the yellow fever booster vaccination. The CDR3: CASSVSDSGNTIYF. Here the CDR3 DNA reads TGTGCCAGCAGCGTCAGCGACTCTGGAAACACCATATATTTT.